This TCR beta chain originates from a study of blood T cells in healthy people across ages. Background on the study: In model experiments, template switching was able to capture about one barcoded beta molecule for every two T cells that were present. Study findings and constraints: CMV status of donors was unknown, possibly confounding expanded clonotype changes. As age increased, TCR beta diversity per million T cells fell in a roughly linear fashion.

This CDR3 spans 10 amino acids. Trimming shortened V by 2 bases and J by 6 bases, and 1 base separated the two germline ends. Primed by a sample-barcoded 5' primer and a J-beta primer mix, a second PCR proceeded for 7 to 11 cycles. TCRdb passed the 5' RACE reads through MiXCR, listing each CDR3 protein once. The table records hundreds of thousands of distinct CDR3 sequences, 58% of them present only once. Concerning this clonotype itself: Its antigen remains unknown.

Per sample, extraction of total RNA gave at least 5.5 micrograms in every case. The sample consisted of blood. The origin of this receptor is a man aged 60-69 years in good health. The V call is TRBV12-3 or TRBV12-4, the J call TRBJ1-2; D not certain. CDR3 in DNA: TGTGCCAGCAGTTTAAATGGCTACACCTTC. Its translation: CASSLNGYTF.